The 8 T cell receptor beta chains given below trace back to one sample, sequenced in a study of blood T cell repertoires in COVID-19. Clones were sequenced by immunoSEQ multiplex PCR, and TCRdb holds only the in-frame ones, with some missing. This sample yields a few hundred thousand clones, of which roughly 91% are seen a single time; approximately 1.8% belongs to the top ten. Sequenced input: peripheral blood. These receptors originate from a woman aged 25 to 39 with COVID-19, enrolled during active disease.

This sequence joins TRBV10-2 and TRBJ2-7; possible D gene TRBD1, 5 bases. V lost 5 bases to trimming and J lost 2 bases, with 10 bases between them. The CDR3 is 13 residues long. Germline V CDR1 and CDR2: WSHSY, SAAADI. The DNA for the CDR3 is TGCGCCAGCAGTTGGGGCTACCCCTACGAGCAGTACTTC. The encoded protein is CASSWGYPYEQYF.

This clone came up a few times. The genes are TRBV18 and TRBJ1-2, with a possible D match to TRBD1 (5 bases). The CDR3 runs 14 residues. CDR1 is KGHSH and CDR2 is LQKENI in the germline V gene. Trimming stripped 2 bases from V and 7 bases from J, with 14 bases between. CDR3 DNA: TGTGCCAGCTCACCAGCGGGACTGAGTATTGGCTACACCTTC. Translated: CASSPAGLSIGYTF.

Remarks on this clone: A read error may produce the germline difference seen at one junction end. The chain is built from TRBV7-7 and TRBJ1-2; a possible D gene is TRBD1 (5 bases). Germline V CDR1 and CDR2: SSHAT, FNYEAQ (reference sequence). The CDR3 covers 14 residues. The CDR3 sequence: CASSFYRSNYGYTF. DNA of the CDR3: TGTGCTAGCAGCTTCTACAGGAGTAACTATGGCTACACCTTC.

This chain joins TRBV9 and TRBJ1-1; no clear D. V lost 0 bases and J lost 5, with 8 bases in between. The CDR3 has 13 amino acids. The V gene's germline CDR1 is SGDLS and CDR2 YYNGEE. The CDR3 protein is CASSVAVQTEAFF. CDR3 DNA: TGTGCCAGCAGCGTAGCCGTTCAGACTGAAGCTTTCTTT.

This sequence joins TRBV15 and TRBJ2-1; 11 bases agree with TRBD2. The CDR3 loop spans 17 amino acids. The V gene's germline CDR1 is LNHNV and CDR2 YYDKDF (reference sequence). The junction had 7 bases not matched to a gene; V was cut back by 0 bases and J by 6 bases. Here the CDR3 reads CATSRDSGLAGFNEQFF. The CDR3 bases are TGTGCCACCAGCAGAGATAGCGGACTAGCGGGCTTCAATGAGCAGTTCTTC.

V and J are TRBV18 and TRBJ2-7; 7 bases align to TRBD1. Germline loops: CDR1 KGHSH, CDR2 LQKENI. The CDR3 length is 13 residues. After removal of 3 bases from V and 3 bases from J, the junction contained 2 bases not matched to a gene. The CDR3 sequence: CASSPGTVYEQYV. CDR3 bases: TGTGCCAGCTCACCCGGGACAGTCTACGAGCAGTACGTC.

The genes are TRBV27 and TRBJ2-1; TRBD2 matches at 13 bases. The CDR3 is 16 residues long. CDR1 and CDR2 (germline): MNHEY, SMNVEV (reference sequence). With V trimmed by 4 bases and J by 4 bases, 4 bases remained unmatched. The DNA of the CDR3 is TGTGCCAGCAGTTCGACTAGCGGGGGGAATTACAATGAGCAGTTCTTC. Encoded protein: CASSSTSGGNYNEQFF.

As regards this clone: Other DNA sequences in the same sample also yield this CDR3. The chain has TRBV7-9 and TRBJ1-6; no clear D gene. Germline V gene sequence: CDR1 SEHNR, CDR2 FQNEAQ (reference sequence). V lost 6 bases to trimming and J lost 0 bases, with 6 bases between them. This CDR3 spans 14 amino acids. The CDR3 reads CASRAGSYNSPLHF. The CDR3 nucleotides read TGTGCCAGCAGGGCGGGCTCCTATAATTCACCCCTCCACTTT.